These 15 T cell receptor beta chains came from one sample sequenced in a study of read filtering for tumor transcriptome and immune sequencing. The library was built from about 0.4 ug RNA with molecular barcoded adaptors for alpha/delta and beta/gamma chains. TCRdb re-derived calls from the reads in MiXCR, one entry per CDR3 protein. Of approximately 60,000 distinct CDR3 sequences in the sample, 20% to 25% were seen once. The sequencing input was a population of CD138-negative cells sorted from bone marrow. The receptors were gathered from a donor at least 40 years old with multiple myeloma.

This clonotype has ten or more counts. The chain carries TRBV5-4 and TRBJ2-3, with 12 bases matching TRBD2. The V segment lost 4 bases and the J segment 4 bases; nucleotides outside the gene matches: 7. Germline CDR1 SGHNT, CDR2 YYREEE (reference sequence). This CDR3 is 16 amino acids long. CDR3: CASSTTSGSVADTQYF. CDR3 DNA: TGTGCCAGCAGCACGACTAGCGGGAGTGTGGCAGATACGCAGTATTTT.

This clonotype was recorded many times. This rearrangement joins TRBV20-1 to TRBJ1-5; D unclear. Germline V gene lookup returns CDR1 DFQATT and CDR2 SNEGSKA (reference sequence). The CDR3 runs to 14 residues. The V end was cut by 5 bases, the J end by 3 bases, with 14 bases between. The CDR3 sequence: CSAPGAEVNQPQHF. In DNA, the CDR3 is TGCAGTGCTCCAGGTGCAGAGGTCAATCAGCCCCAGCATTTT.

This clonotype was counted only a few times. This rearrangement joins TRBV28 to TRBJ1-4; maybe TRBD1 (5 bases). The ends were cut back, 2 bases at V and 4 bases at J, with 8 bases in the middle. The germline gives CDR1 MDHEN, CDR2 SYDVKM. There are 14 residues in the CDR3. The chain's CDR3 is CASSLGGLNEKLFF. In nucleotides, the CDR3 is TGTGCCAGCAGTTTAGGGGGACTTAATGAAAAACTGTTTTTT.

In its sample, this clonotype was seen a few times. A much larger clone is a single base away; this may be a read error. V usage is TRBV24-1 and J usage is TRBJ2-1; D may be TRBD2 (6 bases). This CDR3 has 14 amino acids. CDR1 and CDR2 from the germline V gene are KGHDR and SFDVKD. The CDR3 protein is CATIDSGTLREQFF. The CDR3 DNA is TGTGCCACCATTGATTCCGGGACTCTCAGGGAGCAGTTCTTC.

About this clonotype: A read error is possible here, since a much larger clone lies one base away. The V gene is TRBV24-1, the J gene TRBJ2-5; no clear D gene. The CDR3 spans 15 residues. Germline CDR1 reads KGHDR; CDR2 reads SFDVKD. CDR3 sequence: CVTSGFPASKETQYF. For the CDR3, the DNA is TGTGTCACCAGTGGGTTCCCCGCTTCCAAAGAGACCCAGTACTTC.

This sequence joins TRBV5-1 and TRBJ1-1; tentatively, D is TRBD1 (6 bases). This CDR3 is built from 16 residues. The germline V gene encodes CDR1 SGHRS and CDR2 YFSETQ. Trimming pared 6 bases from V and 0 bases from J, leaving 18 bases between. This CDR3 reads CASTAGVGQMNTEAFF. The CDR3 DNA is TGCGCCAGCACCGCAGGGGTTGGCCAAATGAACACTGAAGCTTTCTTT.

This clonotype was observed many times. This chain connects TRBV29-1 to TRBJ2-5; unclear D gene. Trimming took off 3 bases at V and 2 bases at J, with 7 bases between the two ends. The CDR3 is 12 amino acids. CDR1 is SQVTM, CDR2 ANQGSEA, per germline. CDR3 loop: CSVDGSQETQYF. Here the CDR3 DNA reads TGCAGCGTTGACGGCAGTCAAGAGACCCAGTACTTC.

For this clonotype: A much more abundant neighbour one base away suggests this may be a read error. This sequence joins TRBV20-1 and TRBJ2-2; maybe TRBD2 (5 bases). This CDR3 comprises 14 residues. Per the germline V gene, CDR1 is DFQATT and CDR2 is SNEGSKA (reference sequence). CDR3 region: CSAFDNPNTGELSF. In nucleotides, the CDR3 is TGCAGTGCATTTGACAACCCTAACACCGGGGAGCTGTCTTTT.

This chain uses TRBV5-4 with TRBJ2-2; possible D gene TRBD1, 6 bases. Looked up from germline, CDR1 is SGHNT and CDR2 is YYREEE (reference sequence). The germline V and J ends were trimmed by 0 bases and 2 bases, with 11 bases remaining between them. The CDR3 is 16 amino acids. The CDR3 nucleotides are TGTGCCAGCAGCTTGGAAGGGGGTCCCAACACCGGGGAGCTGTTTTTT. It translates to CASSLEGGPNTGELFF. The full variable domain, completed using reference TRBV5-4 and TRBJ2-2, is ETGVTQSPTHLIKTRGQQVTLRCSSQSGHNTVSWYQQALGQGPQFIFQYYREEENGRGNFPPRFSGLQFPNYSSELNVNALELDDSALYLCASSLEGGPNTGELFFGEGSRLTVL.

The chain carries TRBV5-5 and TRBJ2-5; 7 nucleotides align to TRBD1. The CDR3 covers 14 residues. Germline V gene sequence: CDR1 SGHKS, CDR2 YYEKEE (reference sequence). Trimming cost V 0 bases and J 7 bases; bases outside gene matches: 6. The CDR3 nucleotides read TGTGCCAGCAGCTTGGGACAGGGACCCGCGACCCAGTACTTC. As protein: CASSLGQGPATQYF.

A few counts support this clonotype. The chain links TRBV10-2 to TRBJ1-2; D is unclear. The CDR3 runs to 13 residues. Germline V lookup: CDR1 WSHSY, CDR2 SAAADI. Trimming took 3 bases from V and 2 from J, leaving 7 bases between them. The CDR3 region is CASSEEPNYGYTF. The CDR3 coding sequence is TGCGCCAGCAGTGAAGAGCCGAACTATGGCTACACCTTC.

Many counts were recorded for this clonotype. The chain carries TRBV11-2 and TRBJ2-1; TRBD2 agrees at 10 bases. The CDR3 runs 14 residues. The germline V gene encodes CDR1 SGHAT and CDR2 FQNNGV. V was pared by 1 base and J by 9 bases, with 3 bases of the junction left unmatched. CDR3 sequence: CASSLGRTSGEQFF. DNA of the CDR3: TGTGCCAGCAGCTTAGGGCGGACTAGCGGTGAGCAGTTCTTC.

This clonotype has a count of ten or more. CDR3 bases: TGTGCCAGCAGCTCTGGGACAGGGGGCTTCGAGCAGTACTTC. Its translation: CASSSGTGGFEQYF. The chain combines TRBV7-2 with TRBJ2-7; 12 bases map to TRBD1. With 4 bases clipped from V and 6 bases from J, the junction kept 4 bases outside the gene matches. The CDR3 totals 14 residues. Germline V gene sequence: CDR1 SGHTA, CDR2 FQGNSA. Full variable domain (missing parts from reference TRBV7-2 and TRBJ2-7): GAGVSQSPSNKVTEKGKDVELRCDPISGHTALYWYRQSLGQGLEFLIYFQGNSAPDKSGLPSDRFSAERTGGSVSTLTIQRTQQEDSAVYLCASSSGTGGFEQYFGPGTRLTVT.

This clonotype was seen repeatedly, ten times or more. V is TRBV5-1 and J is TRBJ1-4, with unresolved D. Germline V gene lookup returns CDR1 SGHRS and CDR2 YFSETQ. The CDR3 is 14 amino acids. The V end lost 1 base, the J end lost 5 bases, and 9 bases lay between the germline ends. CDR3 DNA: TGCGCCAGCAGCTTGACGAATAAGAATGAAAAACTGTTTTTT. As protein: CASSLTNKNEKLFF.

This clonotype occurred many times. The V call is TRBV15, the J call TRBJ1-2; no firm D call. Germline V gives CDR1 LNHNV, CDR2 YYDKDF (reference sequence). V dropped 0 bases and J dropped 4 bases, with 9 bases sitting between them. The CDR3 has 14 residues. As DNA, the CDR3 is TGTGCCACCAGCAGAGATATTCCCCCCTATGGCTACACCTTC. Its protein is CATSRDIPPYGYTF.